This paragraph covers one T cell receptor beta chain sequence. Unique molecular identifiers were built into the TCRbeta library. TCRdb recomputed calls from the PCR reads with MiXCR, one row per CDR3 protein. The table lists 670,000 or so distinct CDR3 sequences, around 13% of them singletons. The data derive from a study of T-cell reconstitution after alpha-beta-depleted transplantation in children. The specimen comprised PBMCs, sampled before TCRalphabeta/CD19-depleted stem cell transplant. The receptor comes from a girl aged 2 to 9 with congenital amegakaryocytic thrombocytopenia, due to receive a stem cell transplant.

The CDR3 loop reads CASSQELRGQETQYF. The CDR3 DNA sequence: TGCGCCAGCAGCCAAGAACTTCGCGGGCAAGAGACCCAGTACTTC. J is TRBJ2-5 and V is TRBV4-1, with D maybe TRBD2 (5 bases). V was trimmed by 0 bases and J by 2 bases, leaving 10 bases between them. From germline, CDR1 is MGHRA and CDR2 YSYEKL. The CDR3 runs to 15 residues.